This TCR beta chain was identified in a study of blood T cell repertoires in COVID-19. On the study more broadly: Nucleic acid was either cDNA or gDNA, and it came from T cells, B-cell-depleted T cells, or PBMCs.

Using immunoSEQ multiplex PCR, the repertoire was profiled, and TCRdb retains in-frame clones only, with some absent. The sample lists about 81,000 clones, roughly four fifths occurring once. The sample taken for sequencing was peripheral blood. The sequence derives from a human donor in a cohort sampled during active COVID-19.

The CDR3, as DNA: TGTGCCAGCAGTTTCAGGTGGGGCAGCTCTGGAAACACCATATATTTT. Its translation: CASSFRWGSSGNTIYF. The chain has TRBV28 and TRBJ1-3; tentative D call: TRBD1 (5 bases). The CDR3 is 16 amino acids. V shed 3 bases and J shed 0 bases, with 12 bases lying between them. Germline CDR1 is MDHEN and CDR2 is SYDVKM.